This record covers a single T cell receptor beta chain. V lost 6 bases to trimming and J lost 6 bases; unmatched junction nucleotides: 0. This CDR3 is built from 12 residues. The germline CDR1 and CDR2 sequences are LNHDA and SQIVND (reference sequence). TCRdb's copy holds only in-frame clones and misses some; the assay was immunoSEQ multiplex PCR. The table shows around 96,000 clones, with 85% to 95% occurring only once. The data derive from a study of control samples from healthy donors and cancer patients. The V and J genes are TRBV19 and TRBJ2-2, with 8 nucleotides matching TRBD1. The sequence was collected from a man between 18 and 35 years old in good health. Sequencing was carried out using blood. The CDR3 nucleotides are TGTGCCAGTAGACAGGGGGCCGGGGAGCTGTTTTTT. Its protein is CASRQGAGELFF.